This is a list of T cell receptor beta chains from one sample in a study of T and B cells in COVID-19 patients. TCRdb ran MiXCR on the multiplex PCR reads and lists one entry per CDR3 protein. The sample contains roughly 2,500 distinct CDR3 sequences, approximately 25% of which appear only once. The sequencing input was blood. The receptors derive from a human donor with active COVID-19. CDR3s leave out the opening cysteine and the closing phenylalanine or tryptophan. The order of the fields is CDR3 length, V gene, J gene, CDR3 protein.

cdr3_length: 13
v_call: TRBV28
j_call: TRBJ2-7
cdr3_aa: ATLFNSGRAGEQY

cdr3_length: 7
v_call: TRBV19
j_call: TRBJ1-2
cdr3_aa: ASKDGYT

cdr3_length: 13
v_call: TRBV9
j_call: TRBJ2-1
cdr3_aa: ASSPRHLADNEQF

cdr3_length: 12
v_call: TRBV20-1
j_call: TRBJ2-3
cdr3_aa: SASSRAGWDTQY

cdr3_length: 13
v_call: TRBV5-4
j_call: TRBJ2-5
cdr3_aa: ASSFPSGGAETQY

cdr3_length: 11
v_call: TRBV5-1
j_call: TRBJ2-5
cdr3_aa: ASNGGYQETQY

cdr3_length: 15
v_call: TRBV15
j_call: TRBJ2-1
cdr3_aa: ATSRDGTSGYSNEQF

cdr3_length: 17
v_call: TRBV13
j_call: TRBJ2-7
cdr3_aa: ASSFGTPGLAGGTYEQY

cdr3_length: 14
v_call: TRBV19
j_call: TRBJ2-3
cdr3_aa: ASSIEGQLSTDTQY

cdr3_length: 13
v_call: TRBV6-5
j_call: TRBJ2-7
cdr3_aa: ASSYLTGGRNEQY

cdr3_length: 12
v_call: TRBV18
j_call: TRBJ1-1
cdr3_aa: ASSPPGGGTEAF

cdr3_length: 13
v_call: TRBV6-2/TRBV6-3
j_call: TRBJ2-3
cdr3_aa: ASSYGQLYTDTQY

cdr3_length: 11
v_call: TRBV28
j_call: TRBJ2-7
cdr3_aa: ASSRVWGYEQY

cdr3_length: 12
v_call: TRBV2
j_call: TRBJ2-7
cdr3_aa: ASRPGLSSYEQY

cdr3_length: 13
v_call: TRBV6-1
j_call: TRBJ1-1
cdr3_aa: ASTITSYMNTEAF

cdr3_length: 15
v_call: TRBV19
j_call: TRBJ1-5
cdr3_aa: ASSIGIDGTKNQPQH

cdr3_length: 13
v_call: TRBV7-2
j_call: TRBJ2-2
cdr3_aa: ASSLRQANTGELF

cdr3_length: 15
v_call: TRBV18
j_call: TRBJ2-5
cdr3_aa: ASSLRPAGPYQETQY

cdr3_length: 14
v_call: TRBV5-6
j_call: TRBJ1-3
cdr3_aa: ASSLVAGAAGNTIY

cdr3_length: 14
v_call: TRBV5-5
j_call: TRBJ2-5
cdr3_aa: ASSPRQGGTQETQY

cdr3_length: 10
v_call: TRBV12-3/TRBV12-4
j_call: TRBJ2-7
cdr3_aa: ASRVAGAGQY

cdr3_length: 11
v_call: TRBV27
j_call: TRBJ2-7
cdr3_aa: ASSYVGSYEQY

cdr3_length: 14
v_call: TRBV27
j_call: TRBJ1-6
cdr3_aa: ASSLLAGTGGSPLH

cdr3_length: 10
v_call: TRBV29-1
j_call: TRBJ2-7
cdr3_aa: SVTQGAGGQY

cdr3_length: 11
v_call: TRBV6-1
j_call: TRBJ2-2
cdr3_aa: ASSETNTGELF

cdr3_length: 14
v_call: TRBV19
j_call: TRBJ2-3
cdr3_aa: ASTPSGGPSTDTQY

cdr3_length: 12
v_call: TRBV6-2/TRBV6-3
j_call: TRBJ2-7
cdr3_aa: ASSAWDNSYEQY

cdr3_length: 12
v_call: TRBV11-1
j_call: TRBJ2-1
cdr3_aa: ASSLERSRNEQF

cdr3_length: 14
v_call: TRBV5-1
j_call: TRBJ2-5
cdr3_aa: ACSTPRGTVQETQY

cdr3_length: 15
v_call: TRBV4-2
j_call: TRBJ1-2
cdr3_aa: ASSQQLTGLANYGYT

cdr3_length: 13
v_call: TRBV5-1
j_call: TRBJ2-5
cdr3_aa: ASRTDHDRGETQY